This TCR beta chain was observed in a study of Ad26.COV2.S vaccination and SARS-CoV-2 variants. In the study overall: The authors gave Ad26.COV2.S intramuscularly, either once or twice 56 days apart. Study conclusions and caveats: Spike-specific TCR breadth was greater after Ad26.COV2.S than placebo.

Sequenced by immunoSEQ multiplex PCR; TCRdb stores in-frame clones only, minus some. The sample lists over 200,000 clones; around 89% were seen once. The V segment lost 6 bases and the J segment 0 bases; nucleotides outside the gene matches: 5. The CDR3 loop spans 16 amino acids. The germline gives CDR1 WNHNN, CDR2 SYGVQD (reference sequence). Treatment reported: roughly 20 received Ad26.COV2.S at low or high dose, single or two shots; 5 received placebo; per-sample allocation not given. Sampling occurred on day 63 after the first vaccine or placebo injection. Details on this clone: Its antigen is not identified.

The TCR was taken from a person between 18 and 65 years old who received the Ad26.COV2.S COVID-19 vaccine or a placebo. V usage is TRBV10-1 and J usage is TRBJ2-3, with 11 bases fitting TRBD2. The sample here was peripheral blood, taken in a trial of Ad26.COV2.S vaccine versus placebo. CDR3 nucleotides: TGCGCCAGCAGCCCGCTAGCGGGAGGTAGCACAGATACGCAGTATTTT. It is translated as CASSPLAGGSTDTQYF.